These 15 T cell receptor beta chains originate from one sample sequenced in a study of blood T cell repertoires in COVID-19. The data were produced by immunoSEQ multiplex PCR, yet TCRdb's version contains in-frame clones alone and is incomplete. The table has 55,000 to 70,000 clones, 87% seen once; the top ten hold 5.5% to 8.5%. The sequenced sample consisted of peripheral blood. Receptor source: a man between 60 and 75 years old with active or convalescent COVID-19.

The chain joins TRBV20-1 to TRBJ2-1, with no clear D. Germline V gene data show CDR1 as DFQATT and CDR2 as SNEGSKA (reference sequence). The CDR3 extends over 12 amino acids. Trimming shortened V by 3 bases and J by 5 bases, and 8 bases separated the two germline ends. The CDR3 protein is CSASLADNEQFF. CDR3 bases: TGCAGTGCTAGTTTAGCCGACAATGAGCAGTTCTTC.

The gene calls are TRBV6-5 and TRBJ2-2; 11 bases are shared with TRBD2. The germline V gene has CDR1 MNHEY and CDR2 SVGAGI. With V trimmed by 7 bases and J by 3 bases, 4 bases remained unmatched. The CDR3 is 15 residues long. This CDR3 is CASNSGRADTGELFF. The CDR3 nucleotides read TGTGCCAGCAATAGCGGGAGGGCCGACACCGGGGAGCTGTTTTTT.

The chain is built from TRBV11-2 and TRBJ2-5; TRBD1 is a possible D gene (7 bases). Germline V lookup: CDR1 SGHAT, CDR2 FQNNGV. This CDR3 region has 14 residues. Trimming pared 2 bases from V and 4 bases from J, leaving 11 bases between. The CDR3 here is CASSLPRGVETQYF. In nucleotides, the CDR3 is TGTGCCAGCAGCTTACCCAGGGGGGTAGAGACCCAGTACTTC.

The chain is built from TRBV5-4 and TRBJ2-1; 9 nucleotides agree with TRBD1. V was clipped by 4 bases and J by 2 bases; unmatched bases: 10. From germline, CDR1 is SGHNT and CDR2 YYREEE (reference sequence). This CDR3 contains 17 residues. The DNA for the CDR3 is TGTGCCAGCAGCAGAGGGGCGGGGACAGGGCCCTACAATGAGCAGTTCTTC. This encodes CASSRGAGTGPYNEQFF.

The rearrangement links TRBV7-8 to TRBJ2-3; 7 nucleotides match TRBD2. Germline V gene lookup returns CDR1 SGHVS and CDR2 FQNEAQ. The CDR3 length is 15 residues. Trimming cost V 6 bases and J 1 base; bases outside gene matches: 7. DNA of the CDR3: TGTGCCAGCAGGGGTACTAGCGAGCGCACAGATACGCAGTATTTT. Translation gives CASRGTSERTDTQYF.

This clone has just one count. The gene calls are TRBV3-1 (or the pseudogene TRBV3-2) and TRBJ2-3, with D perhaps TRBD1 (5 bases). The CDR3 contains 18 residues. Per germline, CDR1 LGHDT and CDR2 YNNKEL (reference sequence). The V and J ends lost 0 bases and 3 bases respectively, with 19 bases between them. This chain's CDR3 is CASSQELGAAKLTDTQYF. The DNA of the CDR3 is TGTGCCAGCAGCCAAGAGTTAGGGGCCGCGAAATTAACAGATACGCAGTATTTT.

CDR3 sequence (DNA): TGTGCCAGCAGTTACAGACAGGGGAGTAATGAAAAACTGTTTTTT. This gives the protein CASSYRQGSNEKLFF. This chain connects TRBV6-6 to TRBJ1-4; 8 bases fit TRBD1. Trimming took 2 bases from V and 4 from J; bases not matched to a gene: 3. The germline gives CDR1 MNHNY, CDR2 SVGAGI (reference sequence). The CDR3 is made up of 15 amino acids.

The chain employs TRBV6-5 and TRBJ1-2, with 8 bases aligning to TRBD1. The CDR3 runs to 15 residues. Germline-derived CDR1 and CDR2 are MNHEY and SVGAGI. After removal of 7 bases from V and 1 base from J, the junction contained 8 bases not matched to a gene. The CDR3 reads CASTGWDRSNYGYTF. The CDR3 DNA reads TGTGCCAGCACTGGATGGGACAGGAGTAACTATGGCTACACCTTC.

The chain couples TRBV3-1 (or the pseudogene TRBV3-2) to TRBJ2-1, with D tentatively TRBD2 (6 bases). CDR3 size: 17 residues. Germline values: CDR1 LGHDT, CDR2 YNNKEL (reference sequence). V was cut by 1 base and J by 7 bases, with 20 bases left in between. CDR3: CASSQGFMAGKGNEQFF. As DNA, the CDR3 is TGTGCCAGCAGCCAAGGCTTTATGGCGGGAAAGGGGAATGAGCAGTTCTTC.

This chain joins TRBV10-3 and TRBJ2-3, with 9 bases lining up with TRBD1. From germline, CDR1 is ENHRY and CDR2 SYGVKD. This CDR3 comprises 15 residues. The V gene end was trimmed by 2 bases and the J gene end by 2 bases; junction bases not matched to a gene: 2. CDR3 coding DNA: TGTGCCATCAGTGAGGGACAGGGGAACACAGATACGCAGTATTTT. This sequence encodes CAISEGQGNTDTQYF.

The rearrangement links TRBV5-1 to TRBJ2-1; 7 bases are a match to TRBD2. The CDR3 has 15 amino acids. In germline, CDR1 is SGHRS, CDR2 YFSETQ. V shed 1 base and J 7 bases; nucleotides not matched to a gene: 8. The CDR3, as DNA: TGCGCCAGCAGCTTGATGGTAGCGGGCCCAAATGAGCAGTTCTTC. Protein: CASSLMVAGPNEQFF.

This chain joins TRBV5-1 and TRBJ2-6, with 8 positions matching TRBD1. The CDR3 loop spans 17 amino acids. After removal of 4 bases from V and 0 bases from J, the junction contained 6 bases not matched to a gene. CDR1 is SGHRS and CDR2 is YFSETQ in the germline V gene. CDR3 amino acids: CASSPAGTGSGANVLTF. CDR3 coding DNA: TGCGCCAGCAGCCCAGCCGGGACAGGCTCTGGGGCCAACGTCCTGACTTTC.

A single count supports this clone. The chain is built from TRBV5-5 and TRBJ2-7, with 13 bases matching TRBD2. CDR1 is SGHKS, CDR2 YYEKEE, per germline (reference sequence). The ends lost 4 bases at V and 6 bases at J; junction bases unmatched: 7. The CDR3 extends over 15 amino acids. DNA for the CDR3: TGTGCCAGCAGCCCTCGGACTAGCGGGAGCCCCGAGCAGTACTTC. Translated, it gives CASSPRTSGSPEQYF. Looking up the rest from reference TRBV5-5 and TRBJ2-7 gives the full variable domain: DAGVTQSPTHLIKTRGQQVTLRCSPISGHKSVSWYQQVLGQGPQFIFQYYEKEERGRGNFPDRFSARQFPNYSSELNVNALLLGDSALYLCASSPRTSGSPEQYFGPGTRLTVT.

This chain uses TRBV24-1 with TRBJ2-1; 14 bases align to TRBD2. V shed 3 bases, J shed 8 bases, and the junction held 11 bases outside the gene matches. The CDR3 is made up of 18 amino acids. Germline CDR1 is KGHDR and CDR2 is SFDVKD. The CDR3 loop reads CATSDKKGTSGSFDEQFF. For the CDR3, the DNA is TGTGCCACCAGTGATAAAAAAGGGACTAGCGGGAGTTTTGATGAGCAGTTCTTC.

V and J are TRBV6-5 and TRBJ2-6, with D possibly TRBD2 on 5 matching bases. Germline CDR1 is MNHEY and CDR2 is SVGAGI. The V end was cut by 5 bases, the J end by 4 bases, with 12 bases between. The CDR3 extends over 15 amino acids. In nucleotides, the CDR3 is TGTGCCAGCAGTACCCCGGGGTGGGGGGCCAACGTCCTGACTTTC. Its protein product is CASSTPGWGANVLTF.